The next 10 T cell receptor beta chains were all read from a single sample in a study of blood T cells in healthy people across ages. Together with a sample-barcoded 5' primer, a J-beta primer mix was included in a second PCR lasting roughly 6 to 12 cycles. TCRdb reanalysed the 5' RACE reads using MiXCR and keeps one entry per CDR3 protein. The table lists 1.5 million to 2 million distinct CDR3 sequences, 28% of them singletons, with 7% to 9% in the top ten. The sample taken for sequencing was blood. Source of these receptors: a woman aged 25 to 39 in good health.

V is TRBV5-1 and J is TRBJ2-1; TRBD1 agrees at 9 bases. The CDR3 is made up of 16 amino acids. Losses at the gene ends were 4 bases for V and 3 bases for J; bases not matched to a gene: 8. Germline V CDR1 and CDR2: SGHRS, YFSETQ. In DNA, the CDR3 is TGCGCCAGCAGCGGACCGGACAGGGGAATCTACAATGAGCAGTTCTTC. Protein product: CASSGPDRGIYNEQFF.

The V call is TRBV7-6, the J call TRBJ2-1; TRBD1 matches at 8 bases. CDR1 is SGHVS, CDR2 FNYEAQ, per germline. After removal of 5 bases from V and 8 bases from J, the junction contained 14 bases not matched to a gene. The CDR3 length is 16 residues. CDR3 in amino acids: CASSLITGTGIDEQFF. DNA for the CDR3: TGTGCCAGCAGCCTTATCACCGGGACAGGAATTGATGAGCAGTTCTTC.

The CDR3 protein is CASSQETSGGPYNEQYF. CDR3 DNA: TGTGCCAGCAGCCAAGAGACTAGCGGGGGGCCCTACAATGAGCAGTACTTC. The rearrangement links TRBV4-2 to TRBJ2-1; TRBD2 matches at 13 bases. The assigned J gene may be wrong: the sequence end matches TRBJ2-7 better. This CDR3 region has 17 residues. Germline loops: CDR1 LGHNA, CDR2 YNFKEQ.

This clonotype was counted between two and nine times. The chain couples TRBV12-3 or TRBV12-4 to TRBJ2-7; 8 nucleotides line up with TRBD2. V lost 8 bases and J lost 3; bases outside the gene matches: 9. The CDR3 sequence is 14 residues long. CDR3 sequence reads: CASANGRGIYEQYF. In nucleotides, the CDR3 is TGTGCCAGCGCTAACGGGAGGGGGATCTACGAGCAGTACTTC.

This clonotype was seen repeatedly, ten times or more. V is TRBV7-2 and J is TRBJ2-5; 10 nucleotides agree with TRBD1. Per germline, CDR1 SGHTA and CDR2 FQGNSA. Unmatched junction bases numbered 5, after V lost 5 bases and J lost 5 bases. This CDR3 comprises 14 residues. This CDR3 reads CASSRDRGRETQYF. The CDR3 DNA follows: TGTGCCAGCAGCCGGGACAGGGGACGGGAGACCCAGTACTTC.

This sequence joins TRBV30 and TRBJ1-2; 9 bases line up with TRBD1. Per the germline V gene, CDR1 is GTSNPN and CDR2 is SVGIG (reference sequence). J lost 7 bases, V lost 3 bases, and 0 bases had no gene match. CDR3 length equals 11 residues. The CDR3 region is CAWRDRGGYTF. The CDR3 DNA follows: TGTGCCTGGAGGGACAGGGGTGGCTACACCTTC.

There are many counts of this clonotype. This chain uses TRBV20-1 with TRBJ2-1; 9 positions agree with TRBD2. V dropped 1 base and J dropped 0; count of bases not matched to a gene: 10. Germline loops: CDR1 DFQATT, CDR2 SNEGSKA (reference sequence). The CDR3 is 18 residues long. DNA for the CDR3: TGCAGTGCTAGAGTCCCCAGCGGGGGGCGGCACTCCTACAATGAGCAGTTCTTC. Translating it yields CSARVPSGGRHSYNEQFF.

CDR3 sequence (DNA): TGCGCCAGCAGGTTCTGGACAGGGGCCGTGAACACTGAAGCTTTCTTT. Residues: CASRFWTGAVNTEAFF. This chain links TRBV5-1 with TRBJ1-1; 9 bases fit TRBD1. This CDR3 contains 16 residues. The germline CDR1 and CDR2 sequences are SGHRS and YFSETQ. V gave up 5 bases and J gave up 0 bases; unmatched junction bases: 8.

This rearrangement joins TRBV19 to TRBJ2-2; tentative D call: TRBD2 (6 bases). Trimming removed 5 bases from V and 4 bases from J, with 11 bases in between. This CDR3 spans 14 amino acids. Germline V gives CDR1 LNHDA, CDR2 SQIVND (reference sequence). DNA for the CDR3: TGTGCCAGTAGTGGATTAGCGGTCACCGGGGAGCTGTTTTTT. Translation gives CASSGLAVTGELFF.

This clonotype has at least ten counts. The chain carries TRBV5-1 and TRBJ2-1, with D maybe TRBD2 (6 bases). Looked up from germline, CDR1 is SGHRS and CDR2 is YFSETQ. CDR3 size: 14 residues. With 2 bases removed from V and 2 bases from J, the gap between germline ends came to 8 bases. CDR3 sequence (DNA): TGCGCCAGCAGCTTCTCGGGGGCCTACAATGAGCAGTTCTTC. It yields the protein CASSFSGAYNEQFF. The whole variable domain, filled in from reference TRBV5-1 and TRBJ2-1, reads KAGVTQTPRYLIKTRGQQVTLSCSPISGHRSVSWYQQTPGQGLQFLFEYFSETQRNKGNFPGRFSGRQFSNSRSEMNVSTLELGDSALYLCASSFSGAYNEQFFGPGTRLTVL.